Shown below are 32 T cell receptor beta chains from a single sample sequenced in a study of identical twins. TCRdb recomputed calls from the 5' RACE reads with MiXCR, one row per CDR3 protein. The repertoire holds more than 650,000 distinct CDR3 sequences, with around 5.7% as singletons. Sequencing was performed on naive T cells sorted from blood. Receptors originate from a man younger than 35 in good health.

This clonotype was seen ten or more times. V gene TRBV12-3 or TRBV12-4 combines with J gene TRBJ2-1; 9 bases map to TRBD1. V shed 7 bases and J 0 bases; nucleotides not matched to a gene: 16. This CDR3 has 19 residues. This chain's CDR3 is CASKGTGNYSRSSYNEQFF. The CDR3 nucleotides read TGTGCCAGCAAGGGGACAGGGAACTACTCGCGATCCTCCTACAATGAGCAGTTCTTC.

In its sample, this clonotype was seen many times. The chain uses TRBV20-1 and TRBJ2-1, with 11 bases matching TRBD2. The V and J ends lost 2 bases and 5 bases, in that order; junction bases with no gene match: 14. The CDR3 extends over 18 amino acids. CDR1 is DFQATT and CDR2 is SNEGSKA in the germline V gene (reference sequence). This CDR3 is CSARWASGRIYPDNEQFF. The CDR3 nucleotides are TGCAGTGCTAGATGGGCTAGCGGGAGGATCTACCCGGACAATGAGCAGTTCTTC.

The table lists this clonotype with many counts. The gene calls are TRBV6-5 and TRBJ2-1; TRBD2 aligns across 16 bases. Germline V gene lookup returns CDR1 MNHEY and CDR2 SVGAGI. The J segment lost 6 bases and the V segment lost 2 bases, leaving 7 bases of the junction unmatched. CDR3 size: 18 residues. Written as DNA, the CDR3 is TGTGCCAGCAGTTACCCCGGGACTAGCGGGAGGGCCACCAATGAGCAGTTCTTC. Its translation: CASSYPGTSGRATNEQFF.

This clonotype was picked up many times. The chain is built from TRBV5-1 and TRBJ1-2; D perhaps matches TRBD1 (6 bases). Germline lookup yields CDR1 SGHRS and CDR2 YFSETQ. The CDR3 is made up of 16 amino acids. Trimming took 4 bases from V and 2 from J, leaving 18 bases between them. The CDR3 DNA follows: TGCGCCAGCAGCGATGGTGGTGGCAGGGGAAACTATGGCTACACCTTC. It codes for CASSDGGGRGNYGYTF.

This clonotype was counted ten times or more. V gene TRBV7-2 combines with J gene TRBJ1-1; perhaps TRBD1 as D (6 bases). Trimming stripped 1 base from V and 1 base from J, with 16 bases between. The germline gives CDR1 SGHTA, CDR2 FQGNSA. The CDR3 totals 17 residues. CDR3 in DNA: TGTGCCAGCAGCTTAGTTGATCGGGGGCTAAGGAACACTGAAGCTTTCTTT. Its protein product is CASSLVDRGLRNTEAFF.

This clonotype has only a few counts. V is TRBV6-5 and J is TRBJ2-2, with D perhaps TRBD2 (7 bases). This CDR3 is built from 16 residues. Trimming took 0 bases from V and 4 from J, leaving 12 bases between them. CDR1 is MNHEY and CDR2 is SVGAGI in the germline V gene. The CDR3 DNA reads TGTGCCAGCAGTTACTCCCGGGGGGCGACCACCGGGGAGCTGTTTTTT. Translation gives CASSYSRGATTGELFF.

This clonotype was observed at least ten times. The chain uses TRBV7-2 and TRBJ2-7, with D possibly TRBD1 on 5 matching bases. Germline V gives CDR1 SGHTA, CDR2 FQGNSA. V dropped 5 bases and J dropped 3 bases, with 11 bases sitting between them. The CDR3 contains 13 residues. The CDR3 coding sequence is TGTGCCAGCAGCCTAGACAGCTACTACGAGCAGTACTTC. This sequence encodes CASSLDSYYEQYF. Complete variable domain (other parts from reference TRBV7-2 and TRBJ2-7): GAGVSQSPSNKVTEKGKDVELRCDPISGHTALYWYRQSLGQGLEFLIYFQGNSAPDKSGLPSDRFSAERTGGSVSTLTIQRTQQEDSAVYLCASSLDSYYEQYFGPGTRLTVT.

This clonotype has only a few counts. The chain has TRBV29-1 and TRBJ1-4; 8 nucleotides line up with TRBD1. This CDR3 is 11 amino acids long. V shed 6 bases, J shed 10 bases, and the junction held 4 bases outside the gene matches. Germline V gene lookup returns CDR1 SQVTM and CDR2 ANQGSEA. CDR3 in amino acids: CSVVQGGKLFF. The CDR3, as DNA: TGCAGCGTCGTACAGGGGGGAAAACTGTTTTTT.

Only a few counts were recorded for this clonotype. This rearrangement joins TRBV7-2 to TRBJ2-1, with D perhaps TRBD1 or TRBD2 (5 bases each). The V gene's germline CDR1 is SGHTA and CDR2 FQGNSA. The ends were cut back, 4 bases at V and 1 base at J, with 11 bases in the middle. This CDR3 spans 15 amino acids. CDR3 DNA sequence: TGTGCCAGCAGCTCTGGGACGGAGTCCTACAATGAGCAGTTCTTC. Residues: CASSSGTESYNEQFF.

This clonotype was detected many times. The chain uses TRBV11-2 and TRBJ2-2, with 11 positions matching TRBD2. J gave up 0 bases and V 5 bases, and 5 bases lay outside the gene matches. The CDR3 totals 17 residues. Germline CDR1 and CDR2: SGHAT and FQNNGV. The CDR3 protein is CASSTTSGATNTGELFF. The CDR3 nucleotides read TGTGCCAGCAGCACGACTAGCGGGGCAACGAACACCGGGGAGCTGTTTTTT. Full variable domain (rest looked up from reference TRBV11-2 and TRBJ2-2): EAGVAQSPRYKIIEKRQSVAFWCNPISGHATLYWYQQILGQGPKLLIQFQNNGVVDDSQLPKDRFSAERLKGVDSTLKIQPAKLEDSAVYLCASSTTSGATNTGELFFGEGSRLTVL.

This clonotype was seen only a few times. J is TRBJ2-1 and V is TRBV29-1; D remains unclear. CDR3 size: 13 residues. CDR1 is SQVTM, CDR2 ANQGSEA, per germline. V lost 3 bases and J lost 5, with 11 bases in between. This CDR3 is CSVDIQDDNEQFF. The CDR3 nucleotides read TGCAGCGTTGATATCCAGGACGACAATGAGCAGTTCTTC.

This clonotype was observed once. Possible read error: a much larger clone is one base away. The chain couples TRBV12-3 or TRBV12-4 to TRBJ1-1, with D possibly matching TRBD1 (6 bases). The CDR3 is 14 amino acids. V was pared by 7 bases and J by 5 bases, with 17 bases between. The CDR3 spells CASILSQGSTEAFF. CDR3 DNA sequence: TGTGCCAGCATTTTGTCGCAGGGGTCGACTGAAGCTTTCTTT.

This chain joins TRBV30 and TRBJ2-7, with D possibly matching TRBD1 (6 bases). Germline values: CDR1 GTSNPN, CDR2 SVGIG (reference sequence). The germline V and J ends were trimmed by 5 bases and 6 bases, with 20 bases remaining between them. This CDR3 has 14 residues. CDR3 residues: CAWETPPMGAEQYF. In nucleotides, the CDR3 is TGTGCCTGGGAAACCCCCCCGATGGGGGCCGAGCAGTACTTC.

The sample holds many counts of this clonotype. The rearrangement joins TRBV20-1 to TRBJ2-4, with 9 bases matching TRBD2. J was trimmed by 5 bases and V by 3 bases; bases with no gene match: 5. The CDR3 loop spans 14 amino acids. Germline V gene sequence: CDR1 DFQATT, CDR2 SNEGSKA (reference sequence). The CDR3: CSASPSGKENIQYF. The CDR3 DNA sequence: TGCAGTGCTAGTCCTAGCGGGAAGGAAAACATTCAGTACTTC.

This clonotype appeared many times. This chain connects TRBV5-1 to TRBJ2-1; a possible D gene is TRBD2 (6 bases). Deletions cut 1 base from V and 8 bases from J, with 16 bases between. The germline CDR1 and CDR2 sequences are SGHRS and YFSETQ. The CDR3 extends over 15 amino acids. CDR3 in amino acids: CASSLLPGVTDEQFF. The CDR3 DNA is TGCGCCAGCAGCTTGTTACCGGGAGTTACCGATGAGCAGTTCTTC.

This clonotype was counted only a few times. The chain recombines TRBV12-3 or TRBV12-4 with TRBJ1-6, with D hard to call. V lost 6 bases and J 9 bases, leaving 18 bases between the germline ends. The CDR3 contains 15 residues. In DNA, the CDR3 is TGTGCCAGCAGCCATCCGTTAGGCGGCAGTTCACCCCTCCACTTT. Residues: CASSHPLGGSSPLHF.

This clonotype was seen ten or more times. V gene TRBV12-3 or TRBV12-4 combines with J gene TRBJ2-1; tentative D call: TRBD1 (5 bases). V was pared by 2 bases and J by 2 bases, with 10 bases between. This CDR3 spans 15 amino acids. This chain's CDR3 is CASSLRGFTYNEQFF. CDR3 sequence (DNA): TGTGCCAGCAGTTTAAGGGGCTTTACCTACAATGAGCAGTTCTTC.

This clonotype was seen many times. This chain joins TRBV7-9 and TRBJ2-3; the match to TRBD2 covers 9 bases. Germline V gene sequence: CDR1 SEHNR, CDR2 FQNEAQ (reference sequence). The V gene end was trimmed by 5 bases and the J gene end by 1 base; junction bases not matched to a gene: 4. The CDR3 has 15 residues. The CDR3: CASSTRLAGTDTQYF. For the CDR3, the DNA is TGTGCCAGCAGCACCCGACTAGCGGGCACAGATACGCAGTATTTT.

This clonotype occurred many times. The chain carries TRBV9 and TRBJ2-3; 7 bases map to TRBD2. From germline, CDR1 is SGDLS and CDR2 YYNGEE. The CDR3 length is 15 residues. J gave up 0 bases and V 4 bases, and 5 bases lay outside the gene matches. The CDR3, as DNA: TGTGCCAGCAGCAGGACTAGTCGGAGCACAGATACGCAGTATTTT. It encodes CASSRTSRSTDTQYF.

V is TRBV7-9 and J is TRBJ2-7, with 13 positions matching TRBD2. The V gene end was trimmed by 6 bases and the J gene end by 2 bases; junction bases not matched to a gene: 4. The CDR3 runs 15 residues. Germline CDR1 SEHNR, CDR2 FQNEAQ (reference sequence). The CDR3 sequence: CASRSGTSGTYEQYF. CDR3 DNA sequence: TGTGCCAGCAGGAGCGGGACTAGCGGGACCTACGAGCAGTACTTC.

This clonotype was seen repeatedly, ten times or more. This rearrangement joins TRBV28 to TRBJ2-7; D may be TRBD1 or TRBD2 (6 bases each). V was trimmed by 5 bases and J by 4 bases, leaving 15 bases between them. The CDR3 has 14 amino acids. CDR1 is MDHEN, CDR2 SYDVKM, per germline. CDR3 DNA sequence: TGTGCCAGCAGTCTGTTGGGGGGCCTTTACGAGCAGTACTTC. The encoded protein is CASSLLGGLYEQYF. Based on the CDR3 plus reference TRBV28 and TRBJ2-7, the full variable domain is DVKVTQSSRYLVKRTGEKVFLECVQDMDHENMFWYRQDPGLGLRLIYFSYDVKMKEKGDIPEGYSVSREKKERFSLILESASTNQTSMYLCASSLLGGLYEQYFGPGTRLTVT.

The chain recombines TRBV6-2 or TRBV6-3 with TRBJ2-7, with D tentatively TRBD1 or TRBD2 (5 bases each). Trimming took 6 bases from V and 5 from J, leaving 20 bases between them. Per germline, CDR1 MNHEY and CDR2 SVGEGT. The CDR3 extends over 15 amino acids. The CDR3 reads CASRDSGPSDDEQYF. Written as DNA, the CDR3 is TGTGCCAGCAGAGACTCGGGACCCTCTGACGACGAGCAGTACTTC.

This clonotype has a count of ten or more. The chain is built from TRBV12-3 or TRBV12-4 and TRBJ2-2; no clear D gene. The CDR3 spans 11 residues. The V end lost 10 bases, the J end lost 4 bases, and 7 bases lay between the germline ends. CDR3 protein: CATQVTGELFF. CDR3 DNA: TGTGCCACCCAGGTCACCGGGGAGCTGTTTTTT.

V gene TRBV4-2 combines with J gene TRBJ2-7; no clear D gene. The V end was cut by 2 bases, the J end by 0 bases, with 5 bases between. Germline CDR1 reads LGHNA; CDR2 reads YNFKEQ. CDR3 length: 13 residues. CDR3 amino acids: CASSQHYSYEQYF. CDR3 sequence (DNA): TGTGCCAGCAGCCAACACTACTCCTACGAGCAGTACTTC.

This clonotype was detected many times. The rearrangement links TRBV5-5 to TRBJ2-3; 8 bases match TRBD2. The CDR3 loop spans 17 amino acids. The germline V gene encodes CDR1 SGHKS and CDR2 YYEKEE (reference sequence). The V segment lost 7 bases and the J segment 2 bases; nucleotides outside the gene matches: 15. The DNA for the CDR3 is TGTGCCAGCTCATCTCCGGGACTAGGGTCTTTCACAGATACGCAGTATTTT. Amino acids: CASSSPGLGSFTDTQYF.

The chain joins TRBV6-1 to TRBJ2-3; weak D call: TRBD1 (6 bases). V lost 6 bases to trimming and J lost 0 bases, with 16 bases between them. Germline CDR1 reads MNHNS; CDR2 reads SASEGT. The CDR3 is made up of 16 amino acids. The CDR3 nucleotides read TGTGCCAGCAGAATGAACAGGGTTATCAGCACAGATACGCAGTATTTT. Its translation is CASRMNRVISTDTQYF.

This chain connects TRBV12-3 or TRBV12-4 to TRBJ1-3; D gene ambiguous. CDR3 size: 14 residues. V was cut by 5 bases and J by 0 bases, with 8 bases left in between. CDR3 region: CASSHSLSGNTIYF. The CDR3 DNA sequence: TGTGCCAGCAGTCACAGCCTCTCTGGAAACACCATATATTTT.

This clonotype was picked up many times. V gene TRBV29-1 combines with J gene TRBJ1-1; D gene unclear. The V gene lost 3 bases and the J gene lost 6 bases, with 14 bases spanning the gap. CDR1 is SQVTM and CDR2 is ANQGSEA in the germline V gene. The CDR3 totals 13 residues. The CDR3 coding sequence is TGCAGCGTTGATTTACGGTTCAACTCTGAAGCTTTCTTT. Protein product: CSVDLRFNSEAFF.

The CDR3 coding sequence is TGCAGTGCTAGTGGCTGGGAGACCTACAATGAGCAGTTCTTC. Translation gives CSASGWETYNEQFF. The chain combines TRBV20-1 with TRBJ2-1; the D gene is possibly TRBD2 (5 bases). Germline CDR1 and CDR2: DFQATT and SNEGSKA (reference sequence). This CDR3 spans 14 amino acids. Trimming pared 3 bases from V and 2 bases from J, leaving 11 bases between.

In this sample, this clonotype turned up many times. The V and J genes are TRBV6-1 and TRBJ2-5; no reliable D call. Germline-derived CDR1 and CDR2 are MNHNS and SASEGT. The germline V and J ends were trimmed by 2 bases and 5 bases, with 9 bases remaining between them. The CDR3 has 13 residues. CDR3 DNA: TGTGCCAGCAGTGAACGTGTCCTCGAGACCCAGTACTTC. Amino acid sequence: CASSERVLETQYF.

This chain uses TRBV3-1 with TRBJ2-3; 9 bases are a match to TRBD2. CDR3 length: 17 amino acids. The germline CDR1 and CDR2 sequences are LGHDT and YNNKEL (reference sequence). Trimming took 4 bases from V and 4 from J; bases not matched to a gene: 12. CDR3 sequence: CASSPTAGTSLADTQYF. DNA for the CDR3: TGTGCCAGCAGCCCCACGGCGGGGACTAGCTTGGCAGATACGCAGTATTTT.

This clonotype has a count of ten or more. The chain employs TRBV29-1 and TRBJ2-3; TRBD1 might be the D (6 bases). This CDR3 contains 14 residues. V was pared by 1 base and J by 0 bases, with 8 bases between. CDR1 and CDR2 from the germline V gene are SQVTM and ANQGSEA. In DNA form, the CDR3 reads TGCAGCGTTGAAGGGACAGTTAGCACAGATACGCAGTATTTT. It specifies CSVEGTVSTDTQYF.